This T cell receptor beta chain emerged from a study of Ad26.COV2.S vaccination and SARS-CoV-2 variants. Treatment defined: 19 received Ad26.COV2.S at low or high dose, single or two shots; about 5 received placebo; per-sample allocation not given. Samples analyzed were those drawn on day 63 after the first vaccine or placebo injection. Donation came from an adult in Boston who was aged 18-55 years. Clones were sequenced by immunoSEQ multiplex PCR, and TCRdb holds only the in-frame ones, with some missing. The data show hundreds of thousands of clones, more than 70% seen once. The source was peripheral blood, collected in a trial of Ad26.COV2.S vaccine versus placebo. The TCR sequence derives from a person between 18 and 59 years old who received the Ad26.COV2.S COVID-19 vaccine or a placebo.

CDR3 protein: CASSLSADQETQYF. The CDR3 DNA is TGTGCCAGCAGCTTGTCGGCCGACCAAGAGACCCAGTACTTC. The chain couples TRBV5-4 to TRBJ2-5, with D unresolved. CDR1 and CDR2 (germline): SGHNT, YYREEE (reference sequence). Trimming removed 1 base from V and 0 bases from J, with 7 bases in between. The CDR3 runs to 14 residues. Supplemented by reference TRBV5-4 and TRBJ2-5, the full variable domain reads ETGVTQSPTHLIKTRGQQVTLRCSSQSGHNTVSWYQQALGQGPQFIFQYYREEENGRGNFPPRFSGLQFPNYSSELNVNALELDDSALYLCASSLSADQETQYFGPGTRLLVL.